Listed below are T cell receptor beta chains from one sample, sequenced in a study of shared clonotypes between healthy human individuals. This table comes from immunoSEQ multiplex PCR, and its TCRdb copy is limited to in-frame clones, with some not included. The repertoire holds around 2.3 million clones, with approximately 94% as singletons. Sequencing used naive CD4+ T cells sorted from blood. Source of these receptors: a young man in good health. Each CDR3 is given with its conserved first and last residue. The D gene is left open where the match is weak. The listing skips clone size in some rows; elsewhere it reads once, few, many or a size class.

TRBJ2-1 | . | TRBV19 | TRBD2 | TGTGCCAGTAGTTCTAGCGGGAGCTCCTACAATGAGCAGTTCTTC | CASSSSGSSYNEQFF
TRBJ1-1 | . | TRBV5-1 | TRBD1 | TGCGCCAGCAGCTGGGGACAGGGAGGGACTGAAGCTTTCTTT | CASSWGQGGTEAFF
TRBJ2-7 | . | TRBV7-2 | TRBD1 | TGTGCCAGCAGCGCGACAGGGGGCAACATCTACGAGCAGTACTTC | CASSATGGNIYEQYF
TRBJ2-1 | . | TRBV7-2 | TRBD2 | TGTGCCAGCAGCTTAGCGCTAGGAGCGGGAGCTCCCGGTGAGCAGTTCTTC | CASSLALGAGAPGEQFF
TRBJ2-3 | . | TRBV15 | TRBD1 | TGTGCCACCAGCAGAGAGGAGACAGGGTTCACAGATACGCAGTATTTT | CATSREETGFTDTQYF
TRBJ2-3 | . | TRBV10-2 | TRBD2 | TGCGCCAGCAGTCCTAGCGGGAGGGCCGAAAGGAGCACAGATACGCAGTATTTT | CASSPSGRAERSTDTQYF
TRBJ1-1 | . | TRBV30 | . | TGTGCCTGGAGCCCTAGCGGGGGGCGAAGCACTGAAGCTTTCTTT | CAWSPSGGRSTEAFF
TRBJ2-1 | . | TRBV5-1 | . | TGCGCCAGCAGCTTGGGGCAGGGGAGGTACAATGAGCAGTTCTTC | CASSLGQGRYNEQFF
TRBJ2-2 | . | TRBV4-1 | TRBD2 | TGCGCCAGCAGCCCCGGGAGGCAGGGAGAAACCGGGGAGCTGTTTTTT | CASSPGRQGETGELFF
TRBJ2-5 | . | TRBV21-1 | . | TGTGCCAGCAGCAAAGCGTATGGGGGGCGCATGGAGACCCAGTACTTC | CASSKAYGGRMETQYF
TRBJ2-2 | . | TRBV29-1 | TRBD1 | TGCAGCGTTCGGACAGGGGGGAACACCGGGGAGCTGTTTTTT | CSVRTGGNTGELFF
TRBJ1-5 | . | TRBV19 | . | TGTGCCAGTAGTATTCTGGATCAGCCCCAGCATTTT | CASSILDQPQHF
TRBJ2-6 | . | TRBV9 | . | TGTGCCAGCAGCGTACATACAGGCCCCTCCTCTGGGGCCAACGTCCTGACTTTC | CASSVHTGPSSGANVLTF
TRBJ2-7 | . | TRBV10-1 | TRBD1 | TGCGCCAGCAGTGATGGGACAGTTGGCCTCGAGCAGTACTTC | CASSDGTVGLEQYF
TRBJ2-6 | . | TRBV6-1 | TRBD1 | TGTGCCAGCGGTGGATGGGACAGCTTCTCTGGGGCCAACGTCCTGACTTTC | CASGGWDSFSGANVLTF
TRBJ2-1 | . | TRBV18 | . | TGTGCCAGCTCACCACCCCAAAAGTATGAGCAGTTCTTC | CASSPPQKYEQFF
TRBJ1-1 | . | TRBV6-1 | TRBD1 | TGTGCCAGCAGCGGGACAGGGCGCGAAGCTTTCTTT | CASSGTGREAFF
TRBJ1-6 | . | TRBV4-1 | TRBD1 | TGCGCCAGCAGCCTAGTCACCGGGACAGGAATTTCACCCCTCCACTTT | CASSLVTGTGISPLHF
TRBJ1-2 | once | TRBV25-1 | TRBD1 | TGTGCCAGCAGTGGCGTCAGGGGGCGGAAGAATGGCTACACCTTC | CASSGVRGRKNGYTF
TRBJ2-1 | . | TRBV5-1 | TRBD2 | TGCGCCAGCAGCTTGGCCTCTTTTCGCGGGAGGTCCTCCTACAATGAGCAGTTCTTC | CASSLASFRGRSSYNEQFF
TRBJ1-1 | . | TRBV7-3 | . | TGTGCCAGCAGCACGTCGGGATCGAACACTGAAGCTTTCTTT | CASSTSGSNTEAFF
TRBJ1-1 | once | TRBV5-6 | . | TGTGCCAGCAGCCACACCCCTGGACAGTTGGGCGTCACTGAAGCTTTCTTT | CASSHTPGQLGVTEAFF
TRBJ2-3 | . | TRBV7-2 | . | TGTGCCAGCAGCTTCCAGCGGCCCACAGATACGCAGTATTTT | CASSFQRPTDTQYF
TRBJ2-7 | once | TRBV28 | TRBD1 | TGTGCCAGCAGTTTATGGTCCCTGACAGGGAACTCCTACGAGCAGTACTTC | CASSLWSLTGNSYEQYF
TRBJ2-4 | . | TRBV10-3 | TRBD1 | TGTGCCATCAGTGAGGGGGACAGCCTAGCCAAAAACATTCAGTGCTTC | CAISEGDSLAKNIQCF
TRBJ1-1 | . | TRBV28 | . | TGTGCCAGCAGTGTGACAGTCGGGAACACTGAAGCTTTCTTT | CASSVTVGNTEAFF
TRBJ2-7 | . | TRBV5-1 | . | TGCGCCAGCAGCTTGGAAGGGATGTCGACCTACGAGCAGTACTTC | CASSLEGMSTYEQYF
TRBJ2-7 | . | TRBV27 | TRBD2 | TGTGCCAGCAGTGGGCTAGCGGGAGTTTCTGCGTACGAGCAGTACTTC | CASSGLAGVSAYEQYF
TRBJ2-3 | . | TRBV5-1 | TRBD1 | TGCGCCAGCAGCCCCAGGACAGGGGACTCCACAGATACGCAGTATTTT | CASSPRTGDSTDTQYF